This passage covers 19 T cell receptor beta chains from one sample sequenced in a study of Graves' ophthalmopathy and Graves' hyperthyroidism (dated 2018 in TCRdb). Data came from an Illumina HiSeq 2000. For repertoire sequencing, the TCR beta CDR3 regions were amplified from RNA transcripts. A first-round RT-PCR used HTBI primers with the Qiagen OneStep RT-PCR kit, followed by a second-round multiplex PCR, size selection and purification. Using fastp at Q25 and MiXCR, TCRdb reprocessed the public reads and kept productive beta chains. Rows are combined by CDR3 protein, so each entry shows the most common genes and DNA. The table for this sample lists about 500,000 distinct CDR3 sequences; around 14% of them were counted only once. The biggest ten clones account for about a tenth of the sample. The sample consisted of blood. These receptors were taken from a woman aged 25-40 years with Graves' ophthalmopathy. Donor details come from another sample of the same person, matched by shared clones.

This clonotype was picked up many times. The rearrangement links TRBV4-2 to TRBJ2-5; D is perhaps TRBD1 (6 bases). The V and J ends lost 2 bases and 5 bases respectively, with 21 bases between them. The germline CDR1 and CDR2 sequences are LGHNA and YNFKEQ. This CDR3 is built from 17 residues. DNA for the CDR3: TGTGCCAGCAGCCAAAAGTCGCCGAACAGGGCGTCGGAGACCCAGTACTTC. This codes for CASSQKSPNRASETQYF.

This clonotype was recorded only once. The chain joins TRBV28 to TRBJ1-2; D is unclear. Germline CDR1 MDHEN, CDR2 SYDVKM. CDR3 size: 12 residues. V was trimmed by 0 bases and J by 8 bases, leaving 7 bases between them. The CDR3 loop reads CASSLWLVGYTF. The CDR3 nucleotides read TGTGCCAGCAGTTTATGGCTGGTCGGCTACACCTTC.

This clonotype is a singleton in its sample. The V and J genes are TRBV13 and TRBJ2-2, with D perhaps matching TRBD1 or TRBD2 (6 bases each). Trimming shortened V by 6 bases and J by 6 bases, and 20 bases separated the two germline ends. The germline V gene has CDR1 PRHDT and CDR2 FYEKMQ (reference sequence). The CDR3 consists of 16 residues. In DNA, the CDR3 is TGTGCCAGCAGTACAGGAGGGGGTTCAAGGTCCGGGGAGCTGTTTTTT. Translated: CASSTGGGSRSGELFF.

CDR3 nucleotide sequence: TGTGCCAGCCTAACTCAGGGAGGTGGGGGTAAAGCTTTCTTT. Protein product: CASLTQGGGGKAFF. This sequence joins TRBV28 and TRBJ1-1; D perhaps matches TRBD1 (5 bases). CDR3 size: 14 residues. In germline, CDR1 is MDHEN, CDR2 SYDVKM. Between the trimmed V and J ends, which lost 8 bases and 9 bases, there was a span of 22 bases.

This clonotype was picked up many times. The V and J genes are TRBV28 and TRBJ1-2; D not resolved. CDR1 MDHEN and CDR2 SYDVKM come from the germline V gene. The CDR3 is 12 amino acids. Trimming removed 7 bases from V and 1 base from J, with 7 bases in between. The CDR3: CASIGVNYGYTF. DNA of the CDR3: TGTGCCAGCATAGGTGTTAACTATGGCTACACCTTC.

This clonotype was detected only a few times. This chain uses TRBV12-3 or TRBV12-4 with TRBJ1-1; 8 bases line up with TRBD1. The CDR3 runs to 14 residues. Trimming cost V 6 bases and J 5 bases; bases outside gene matches: 8. CDR3 DNA sequence: TGTGCCAGCAGCTCCAACCAGGGGGCAACTGAAGCTTTCTTT. Protein: CASSSNQGATEAFF.

This clonotype was recorded at least ten times. This sequence joins TRBV12-3 or TRBV12-4 and TRBJ1-1, with unresolved D. The CDR3 contains 12 residues. Trimming cost V 2 bases and J 6 bases, with 7 bases left between them. This CDR3 is CASSLFGAEAFF. CDR3 DNA sequence: TGTGCCAGCAGTTTATTCGGAGCTGAAGCTTTCTTT.

This clonotype was picked up many times. The chain recombines TRBV11-1 with TRBJ2-5; D is possibly TRBD2 (5 bases). V lost 2 bases and J 3 bases, leaving 19 bases between the germline ends. CDR1 and CDR2 from the germline V gene are SGHAT and FQDESV (reference sequence). The CDR3 is 17 amino acids. The DNA of the CDR3 is TGTGCCAGCAGCTTAAAGTATGGTAGCGTATTAAAAGAGACCCAGTACTTC. Encoded protein: CASSLKYGSVLKETQYF.

The table lists this clonotype with many counts. The gene calls are TRBV11-1 and TRBJ2-5; TRBD2 aligns across 13 bases. CDR3 length: 16 amino acids. The V and J ends lost 6 bases and 4 bases, in that order; junction bases with no gene match: 8. Per germline, CDR1 SGHAT and CDR2 FQDESV (reference sequence). The CDR3 sequence: CASSLGLAGVAETQYF. The DNA of the CDR3 is TGTGCCAGCAGTCTCGGACTAGCGGGAGTTGCAGAGACCCAGTACTTC.

This clonotype has at least ten counts. The chain couples TRBV20-1 to TRBJ2-7; TRBD1 matches 9 bases. Germline values: CDR1 DFQATT, CDR2 SNEGSKA (reference sequence). V was clipped by 3 bases and J by 3 bases; unmatched bases: 6. The CDR3 contains 14 residues. The CDR3 DNA reads TGCAGTGCTAGGCGGCGGGGACAGGGCTACGAGCAGTACTTC. Protein product: CSARRRGQGYEQYF.

There are many counts of this clonotype. The chain recombines TRBV5-1 with TRBJ1-6; TRBD1 aligns across 7 bases. The V and J ends lost 4 bases and 6 bases, in that order; junction bases with no gene match: 7. Germline CDR1 and CDR2: SGHRS and YFSETQ. This CDR3 is built from 15 residues. CDR3 loop: CASSLGTVGNSPLHF. The CDR3 DNA follows: TGCGCCAGCAGCCTGGGGACAGTCGGTAATTCACCCCTCCACTTT. The full variable domain, its missing parts supplied by reference TRBV5-1 and TRBJ1-6, is KAGVTQTPRYLIKTRGQQVTLSCSPISGHRSVSWYQQTPGQGLQFLFEYFSETQRNKGNFPGRFSGRQFSNSRSEMNVSTLELGDSALYLCASSLGTVGNSPLHFGNGTRLTVT.

There are many counts of this clonotype. This chain joins TRBV7-8 and TRBJ1-1; D gene ambiguous. The V end was cut by 2 bases, the J end by 5 bases, with 9 bases between. The germline V gene has CDR1 SGHVS and CDR2 FQNEAQ. The CDR3 has 13 amino acids. This CDR3 reads CASSLLVGTEAFF. The CDR3 nucleotides are TGTGCCAGCAGCTTATTGGTGGGGACTGAAGCTTTCTTT.

About this clonotype itself: A read error may be the cause here, since a much bigger clone is one base away. V gene TRBV7-8 combines with J gene TRBJ1-5; perhaps TRBD1 as D (5 bases). Germline V gene lookup returns CDR1 SGHVS and CDR2 FQNEAQ. The CDR3 loop spans 15 amino acids. The CDR3 here is CASSWLGGDNQPKHF. CDR3 coding DNA: TGTGCCAGCAGCTGGCTGGGGGGTGACAATCAGCCCAAGCATTTT.

This clonotype has at least ten counts. The gene calls are TRBV6-5 and TRBJ1-5, with D unclear. V lost 8 bases to trimming and J lost 4 bases, with 9 bases between them. Germline values: CDR1 MNHEY, CDR2 SVGAGI. The CDR3 spans 12 residues. In nucleotides, the CDR3 is TGTGCCAGCGGAGTCATAAATCAGCCCCAGCATTTT. This encodes CASGVINQPQHF.

The sample holds many counts of this clonotype. V gene TRBV20-1 combines with J gene TRBJ1-1; 7 bases are shared with TRBD1. The CDR3 consists of 13 residues. V was clipped by 4 bases and J by 1 base; unmatched bases: 3. Germline lookup yields CDR1 DFQATT and CDR2 SNEGSKA (reference sequence). The DNA for the CDR3 is TGCAGTGCTACTAGACAGGGGAACACTGAAGCTTTCTTT. Amino acid sequence: CSATRQGNTEAFF.

This clonotype was counted many times. The chain carries TRBV12-3 or TRBV12-4 and TRBJ2-2, with 7 bases aligning to TRBD1. This CDR3 has 15 residues. The V gene end was trimmed by 3 bases and the J gene end by 6 bases; junction bases not matched to a gene: 7. The chain's CDR3 is CASSFRQGSAGELFF. CDR3 bases: TGTGCCAGCAGTTTTAGACAGGGAAGCGCCGGGGAGCTGTTTTTT.

A remark on this clonotype: Possible read error: a much larger clone is one base away. The genes are TRBV19 and TRBJ2-5; D gene uncertain. V lost 9 bases and J 3 bases, leaving 8 bases between the germline ends. The CDR3 has 11 amino acids. The germline V gene encodes CDR1 LNHDA and CDR2 SQIVND (reference sequence). CDR3 nucleotide sequence: TGTGCCAGCGGATACAAAGAGACCCAGTACTTC. Protein: CASGYKETQYF.

The chain combines TRBV6-2 or TRBV6-3 with TRBJ2-5, with 8 bases aligning to TRBD2. J gave up 1 base and V 0 bases, and 4 bases lay outside the gene matches. The germline gives CDR1 MNHEY, CDR2 SVGEGT. This CDR3 is 16 amino acids long. The CDR3 DNA follows: TGTGCCAGCAGTTACTCAGAGCGGGGGTCCCAAGAGACCCAGTACTTC. Translation: CASSYSERGSQETQYF.

At least ten counts were recorded for this clonotype. The gene calls are TRBV6-1 and TRBJ1-5, with D perhaps matching TRBD1 (5 bases). Trimming pared 4 bases from V and 0 bases from J, leaving 7 bases between. CDR1 MNHNS and CDR2 SASEGT come from the germline V gene. The CDR3 is 14 residues long. The CDR3 nucleotides read TGTGCCAGCAGTGCGACAGATAGCAATCAGCCCCAGCATTTT. This translates into CASSATDSNQPQHF.